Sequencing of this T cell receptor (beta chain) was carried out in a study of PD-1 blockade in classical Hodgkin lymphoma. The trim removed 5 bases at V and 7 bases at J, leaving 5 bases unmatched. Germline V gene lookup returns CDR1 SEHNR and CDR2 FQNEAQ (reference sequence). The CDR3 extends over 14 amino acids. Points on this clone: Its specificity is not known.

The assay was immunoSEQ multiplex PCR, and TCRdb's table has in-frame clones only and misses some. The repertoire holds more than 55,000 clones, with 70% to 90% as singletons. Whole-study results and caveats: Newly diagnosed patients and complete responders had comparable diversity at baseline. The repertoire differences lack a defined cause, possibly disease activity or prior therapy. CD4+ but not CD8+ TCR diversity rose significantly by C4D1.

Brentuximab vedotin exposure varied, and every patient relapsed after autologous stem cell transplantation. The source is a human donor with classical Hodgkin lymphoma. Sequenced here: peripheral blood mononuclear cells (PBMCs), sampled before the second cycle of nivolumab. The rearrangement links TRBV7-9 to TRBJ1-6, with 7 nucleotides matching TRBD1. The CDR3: CASSQGTENSPLHF. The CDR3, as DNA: TGTGCCAGCAGCCAAGGGACAGAAAATTCACCCCTCCACTTT.